This T cell receptor (beta chain) was found in a study of blood T cell repertoires in COVID-19. The J segment lost 8 bases and the V segment lost 4 bases, leaving 9 bases of the junction unmatched. Germline CDR1 is SEHNR and CDR2 is FQNEAQ (reference sequence). CDR3 length: 15 residues. Authors' processing steps: Using reference gene primer amplification, nucleated cell counts were estimated. Sequenced by immunoSEQ multiplex PCR; TCRdb stores in-frame clones only, minus some. D and trimming were read from the DNA, whereas the V and J calls and clone size are those reported in that table. The sample records around 50,000 clones, about 78% being singletons. Cohorts were based on clinical histories the participants reported.

The clonotype was recovered from a woman between 50 and 59 years old with acute COVID-19. The sequenced sample consisted of PBMCs or T cells enriched from blood (not recorded which). This chain joins TRBV7-9 and TRBJ1-4; 8 nucleotides line up with TRBD1. The CDR3 reads CASSSLGQGSEKLFF. The CDR3 DNA is TGTGCCAGCAGCTCCCTCGGACAGGGCAGCGAAAAACTGTTTTTT.